This T cell receptor (beta chain) emerged from a study of blood T cell repertoires in COVID-19. Study information: Acute and convalescent COVID-19 specimens originated in the United States, Italy and Spain.

Original methodology: Estimated nucleated cell counts came from reference gene primer amplification. Assay: immunoSEQ multiplex PCR; the TCRdb copy retains only in-frame clones and omits some. V and J calls and clone size are those listed in that table; D and trimming were worked out from the DNA. The sample lists about 440,000 clones, approximately 90% occurring once. The length of the CDR3 is 13 residues. The germline V and J ends were trimmed by 6 bases and 4 bases, with 12 bases remaining between them. Per germline, CDR1 MDHEN and CDR2 SYDVKM. Material for sequencing was peripheral blood. This TCR came from a woman aged 25 to 39 with acute or convalescent COVID-19. The chain employs TRBV28 and TRBJ1-2; TRBD1 might be the D (6 bases). The CDR3 is CASSLAGAYGYTF. The DNA for the CDR3 is TGTGCCAGCAGCCTGGCGGGGGCCTATGGCTACACCTTC.